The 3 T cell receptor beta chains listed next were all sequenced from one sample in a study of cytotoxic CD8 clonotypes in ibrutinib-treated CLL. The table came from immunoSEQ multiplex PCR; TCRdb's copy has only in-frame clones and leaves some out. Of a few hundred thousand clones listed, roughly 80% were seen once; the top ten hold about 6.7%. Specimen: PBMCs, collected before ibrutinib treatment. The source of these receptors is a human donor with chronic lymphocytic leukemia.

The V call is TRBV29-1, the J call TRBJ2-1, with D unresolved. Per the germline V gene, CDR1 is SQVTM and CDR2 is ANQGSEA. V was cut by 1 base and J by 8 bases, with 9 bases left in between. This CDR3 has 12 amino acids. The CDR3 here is CSVEGYIYEQFF. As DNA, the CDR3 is TGCAGCGTTGAAGGGTATATTTATGAGCAGTTCTTC.

CDR3 sequence (DNA): TGTGCCAGCAGTTTAGCCGTTAGGAGCTATGGCTACACCTTC. It encodes CASSLAVRSYGYTF. The chain is built from TRBV28 and TRBJ1-2; D is ambiguous. CDR3 size: 14 residues. Trimming cost V 2 bases and J 4 bases, with 11 bases left between them. CDR1 MDHEN and CDR2 SYDVKM come from the germline V gene.

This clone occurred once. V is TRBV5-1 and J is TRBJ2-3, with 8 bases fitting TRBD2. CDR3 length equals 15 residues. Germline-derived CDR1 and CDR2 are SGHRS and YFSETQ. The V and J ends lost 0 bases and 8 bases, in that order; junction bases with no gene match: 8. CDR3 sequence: CASSLASGRGGTQYF. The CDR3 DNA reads TGCGCCAGCAGCTTGGCTAGCGGGCGGGGTGGTACGCAGTATTTT.